This T cell receptor (beta chain) was observed in a study of T-cell reconstitution after alpha-beta-depleted transplantation in children. V lost 3 bases and J lost 4, with 15 bases in between. Looked up from germline, CDR1 is DFQATT and CDR2 is SNEGSKA (reference sequence). The CDR3 loop spans 14 amino acids. The authors prepared the TCRbeta library with unique molecular identifiers. TCRdb re-called the PCR reads with MiXCR, one entry per CDR3 protein. The data contain 350,000 to 400,000 distinct CDR3 sequences, just over 20% of them singletons. The table lists this clonotype with many counts. This chain connects TRBV20-1 to TRBJ1-2, with no clear D. This TCR was recovered from a human donor who donated a stem cell graft to a child with acute myeloid leukemia. The sample consisted of PBMCs from the stem cell graft donor, taken from the stem cell graft. DNA for the CDR3: TGCAGTGCTAGTTCTCCCCCGAGGAGCTATGGCTACACCTTC. Residues: CSASSPPRSYGYTF.